What follows are 31 T cell receptor beta chains derived from one specimen sequenced in a study of Tregs in tolerant kidney transplant recipients (dated by TCRdb to between 2019 and 2020). The transplants used related donors with nonmyeloablative bone marrow transplantation, and mixed chimerism in the human trials was transient. Library prep was done by the immunoSEQ multiplex PCR assay. TCRdb re-hosts the immuneACCESS table, in-frame sequences only. Its copies lack some clones; in the studies checked, an unresolved V gene accounts for under half of them, and the cause for the rest is not known. This sample's table carries around 32,000 clones. The ten largest clonotypes hold under 2% of the sample. This material consisted of CD4+ T cells from blood (PBMCs), taken 24 months after the transplant. Receptors were obtained from a human patient who received a combined kidney and bone marrow transplant. Some T cells may be donor cells from the graft after a transplant.

About this clone: Read data end 3 residues before the CDR3 end; the end is taken from the germline J gene. J is TRBJ2-7 and V is TRBV29-1; 11 bases align to TRBD2. V lost 5 bases to trimming and J lost 6 bases; unmatched junction nucleotides: 6. This CDR3 has 13 residues. From germline, CDR1 is SQVTM and CDR2 ANQGSEA. CDR3 bases read: TGCAGCGTTCGGCTAGCGGGAGGTGTCGAG. It codes for CSVRLAGGVE. The CDR3 reads in full as CSVRLAGGVEQYF.

As to this clone: The read terminates 3 residues before the CDR3 end, so the remaining end is supplied by the germline J gene. This chain uses TRBV2 with TRBJ1-2; possibly TRBD1 for D (5 bases). In germline, CDR1 is SNHLY, CDR2 FYNNEI. The CDR3 contains 13 residues. Trimming removed 2 bases at V and 7 bases at J, with 11 bases between. The sequenced part of the CDR3 DNA is TGTGCCAGCAGTGAAAAGGGGTTGGGTGGC. Its protein is CASSEKGLGG. The CDR3 in its entirety is CASSEKGLGGYTF.

Details on this clone: The CDR3 is cut off 3 residues early in the read; its end comes from the germline J gene. The same CDR3 can be traced to other DNA sequences in this sample. V and J are TRBV20-1 and TRBJ1-4; TRBD1 might be the D (6 bases). Germline lookup yields CDR1 DFQATT and CDR2 SNEGSKA (reference sequence). Trimming took 3 bases from V and 7 from J, leaving 15 bases between them. CDR3 size: 14 residues. CDR3 sequence reads: CSARDRRGGEKLFF. The sequenced part of the CDR3 DNA is TGCAGTGCTAGGGACCGGAGAGGGGGTGAAAAA.

As to this clone: The read terminates 3 residues before the CDR3 end, so the remaining end is supplied by the germline J gene. The V gene is TRBV19, the J gene TRBJ1-5; 9 bases are shared with TRBD1. The CDR3 runs to 17 residues. V was pared by 6 bases and J by 2 bases, with 11 bases of the junction left unmatched. Per the germline V gene, CDR1 is LNHDA and CDR2 is SQIVND (reference sequence). The CDR3 reads CASRDRGGIFGNQPQHF. The part of the CDR3 DNA that was read is TGTGCCAGTAGGGACAGGGGAGGAATTTTTGGCAATCAGCCC.

A remark on this clone: Coverage ceases 3 residues before the CDR3 finishes, and the germline J gene fills in the end. The chain links TRBV18 to TRBJ1-2, with 9 positions matching TRBD1. CDR1 is KGHSH, CDR2 LQKENI, per germline. The CDR3 is 16 residues long. J was trimmed by 4 bases and V by 7 bases; bases with no gene match: 13. CDR3 DNA, as far as it was read: TGTGCCAGCTTACCGACAGGGGGGACGGATAGCTATGGC. Its translation is CASLPTGGTDSYG. The full CDR3 is CASLPTGGTDSYGYTF.

As concerns this clone: The CDR3 end lies 3 residues beyond the end of the read and is filled in from the germline J gene. This chain joins TRBV2 and TRBJ1-2; the D gene is possibly TRBD1 (6 bases). Per germline, CDR1 SNHLY and CDR2 FYNNEI. Trimming removed 10 bases at V and 2 bases at J, with 14 bases between. This CDR3 contains 13 residues. CDR3 in amino acids: CATKAGANYGYTF. The sequenced CDR3 bases are TGTGCCACCAAAGCGGGGGCCAACTATGGC. The variable domain in full, completed from reference TRBV2 and TRBJ1-2, reads EPEVTQTPSHQVTQMGQEVILRCVPISNHLYFYWYRQILGQKVEFLVSFYNNEISEKSEIFDDQFSVERPDGSNFTLKIRSTKLEDSAMYFCATKAGANYGYTFGSGTRLTVV.

Of note for this clone: The CDR3 is cut off 3 residues early in the read; its end comes from the germline J gene. The chain has TRBV29-1 and TRBJ1-1; tentatively, D is TRBD1 (6 bases). This CDR3 has 13 residues. Germline-derived CDR1 and CDR2 are SQVTM and ANQGSEA. Trimming stripped 6 bases from V and 1 base from J, with 12 bases between. The CDR3 sequence is CSVARGRNTEAFF. Incomplete CDR3 DNA: TGCAGCGTCGCCAGGGGTAGGAACACTGAA.

A word on this clone: Read coverage stops 3 residues before the CDR3 terminus; the germline J gene supplies the remainder. The chain links TRBV28 to TRBJ1-3; D perhaps matches TRBD1 (5 bases). Trimming removed 6 bases from V and 4 bases from J, with 19 bases in between. Germline V gene data show CDR1 as MDHEN and CDR2 as SYDVKM. The CDR3 is made up of 16 amino acids. CDR3 bases read: TGTGCCAGCAGGGGTGGAGGGGTTGGGGCAGGAAACACC. Its protein is CASRGGGVGAGNT. The whole CDR3 reads CASRGGGVGAGNTIYF. The variable domain in full, completed from reference TRBV28 and TRBJ1-3, reads DVKVTQSSRYLVKRTGEKVFLECVQDMDHENMFWYRQDPGLGLRLIYFSYDVKMKEKGDIPEGYSVSREKKERFSLILESASTNQTSMYLCASRGGGVGAGNTIYFGEGSWLTVV.

With respect to this clone: The sequence runs out 3 residues before the end of the CDR3; the remainder is reconstructed from the germline J gene. The chain uses TRBV9 and TRBJ2-1; 12 bases line up with TRBD2. Trimming cost V 0 bases and J 2 bases; bases outside gene matches: 9. CDR3 length equals 19 residues. Per the germline V gene, CDR1 is SGDLS and CDR2 is YYNGEE. The covered CDR3 bases are TGTGCCAGCAGCGTAGCCCTCGGACTAGCGGGATTGGCCTACAATGAG. This encodes CASSVALGLAGLAYNE. In full, the CDR3 reads CASSVALGLAGLAYNEQFF.

With respect to this clone: Read sequence stops 3 residues before the CDR3 end, and the germline J gene provides the missing end. The chain is built from TRBV20-1 and TRBJ2-1; 8 nucleotides agree with TRBD2. After removal of 5 bases from V and 0 bases from J, the junction contained 3 bases not matched to a gene. Germline V CDR1 and CDR2: DFQATT, SNEGSKA (reference sequence). The CDR3 spans 14 residues. The part of the CDR3 DNA that was read is TGCAGTGCTCCCAGCGGGAGCTCCTACAATGAG. This translates into CSAPSGSSYNE. In full, the CDR3 is CSAPSGSSYNEQFF.

CDR3 bases read: TGTGCCAGCTCACCATTTGAGGTAGGGGCCGGCGAAAAA. Amino acid sequence: CASSPFEVGAGEK. The whole CDR3 region reads CASSPFEVGAGEKLFF. The chain carries TRBV18 and TRBJ1-4; maybe TRBD1 (5 bases). The read comes to an end 3 residues before the CDR3 does, leaving the germline J gene to fill in the end. V was clipped by 2 bases and J by 8 bases, with 18 bases between them. The germline gives CDR1 KGHSH, CDR2 LQKENI. The CDR3 covers 16 residues.

Remarks on this clone: Sequencing ends 3 residues short of the CDR3 end; the germline J gene provides the rest. The V call is TRBV20-1, the J call TRBJ1-1, with 7 nucleotides matching TRBD1. This CDR3 is built from 13 residues. V was clipped by 3 bases and J by 2 bases; unmatched bases: 3. In germline, CDR1 is DFQATT, CDR2 SNEGSKA (reference sequence). Incomplete CDR3 DNA: TGCAGTGCTAGTTACAGGGGAAACACTGAA. Encoded protein: CSASYRGNTE. The full CDR3 reads CSASYRGNTEAFF.

About this clone: The CDR3 extends 3 residues past the end of the read, so its final part is completed from the germline J gene. This rearrangement joins TRBV19 to TRBJ1-2; possibly TRBD1 for D (5 bases). This CDR3 is 14 amino acids long. The germline CDR1 and CDR2 sequences are LNHDA and SQIVND (reference sequence). CDR3 bases read: TGTGCCAGTAGTCCGCAGAGGACATTAGGAGGC. It is translated as CASSPQRTLGG. The whole CDR3 sequence reads CASSPQRTLGGYTF.

Notes on this clone: The read terminates 3 residues before the CDR3 end, so the remaining end is supplied by the germline J gene. The rearrangement joins TRBV7-8 to TRBJ2-7; no reliable D call. With 1 base removed from V and 2 bases from J, the gap between germline ends came to 9 bases. The CDR3 loop spans 14 amino acids. In germline, CDR1 is SGHVS, CDR2 FQNEAQ. CDR3: CASSLVVFAYEQYF. The sequenced part of the CDR3 DNA is TGTGCCAGCAGCTTAGTCGTCTTTGCCTACGAG.

About this clone itself: The missing CDR3 end, 3 residues past where the read stops, is filled in from the germline J gene. The chain is built from TRBV2 and TRBJ2-3; D perhaps matches TRBD2 (7 bases). The CDR3 is 15 amino acids. Per germline, CDR1 SNHLY and CDR2 FYNNEI. V was trimmed by 9 bases and J by 1 base, leaving 17 bases between them. The CDR3 here is CASHRGAHGTDTQYF. The sequenced part of the CDR3 DNA is TGTGCCAGTCACCGGGGGGCCCACGGCACAGATACG.

In the case of this clone: The read terminates 3 residues ahead of where the CDR3 ends, so the germline J gene completes it. This rearrangement joins TRBV20-1 to TRBJ1-1, with 11 bases lining up with TRBD1. Losses at the gene ends were 6 bases for V and 5 bases for J; bases not matched to a gene: 5. The length of the CDR3 is 13 residues. The germline CDR1 and CDR2 sequences are DFQATT and SNEGSKA (reference sequence). The CDR3 DNA, read in part, is TGCAGTGCGAGGACAGGGGGCGGAACTGAA. Protein: CSARTGGGTE. Given in full, the CDR3 is CSARTGGGTEAFF.

Comment on this clone: At one end, the junction sequence differs from germline, possibly due to a read error. CDR3 in amino acids: CASRLGLAGGGAEQYF. The CDR3 bases that were read are TGCGCCAGCAGATTGGGGTTGGCAGGGGGTGGCGCCGAG. V gene TRBV5-1 combines with J gene TRBJ2-7, with 7 positions matching TRBD1. With the read ending 3 residues before the CDR3 end, the germline J gene is used to fill in that end. Per germline, CDR1 SGHRS and CDR2 YFSETQ. The length of the CDR3 is 16 residues.

Concerning this clone: The read comes to an end 3 residues before the CDR3 does, leaving the germline J gene to fill in the end. This chain links TRBV20-1 with TRBJ2-7, with 8 bases that match TRBD1. The V gene's germline CDR1 is DFQATT and CDR2 SNEGSKA (reference sequence). With 3 bases clipped from V and 4 bases from J, the junction kept 8 bases outside the gene matches. This CDR3 region has 14 residues. CDR3 bases read: TGCAGTGCTAGGAGGGCGGACAGGGTGTACGAG. Encoded protein: CSARRADRVYE. The whole CDR3 sequence reads CSARRADRVYEQYF.

As concerns this clone: The read terminates 3 residues ahead of where the CDR3 ends, so the germline J gene completes it. The genes are TRBV5-1 and TRBJ2-1; D is unclear. Trimming left V 1 base short and J 2 bases short, with 7 bases between. Germline assignment: CDR1 SGHRS and CDR2 YFSETQ. This CDR3 has 14 amino acids. The covered CDR3 bases are TGCGCCAGCAGCTTGAGTAGAACCTACAATGAG. This codes for CASSLSRTYNE. The full-length CDR3 reads as CASSLSRTYNEQFF.

A note on this clone: The CDR3 extends 3 residues past the end of the read, so its final part is completed from the germline J gene. The chain carries TRBV2 and TRBJ2-1; D is ambiguous. This CDR3 is built from 15 residues. CDR1 and CDR2 (germline): SNHLY, FYNNEI. Trimming cost V 0 bases and J 2 bases, with 8 bases left between them. This CDR3 reads CASSEAIGPYNEQFF. CDR3 bases read: TGTGCCAGCAGTGAAGCGATTGGGCCCTACAATGAG.

To note about this clone: The read gets to within 3 residues of the CDR3 end, and the germline J gene fills in the rest. This chain uses TRBV18 with TRBJ2-3; 7 bases line up with TRBD1. Trimming took 6 bases from V and 0 from J; bases not matched to a gene: 6. The CDR3 is 15 residues long. Germline CDR1 KGHSH, CDR2 LQKENI. The covered CDR3 bases are TGTGCCAGCTCGCAGACAGGGCTAAGCACAGATACG. The encoded protein is CASSQTGLSTDT. The whole CDR3 sequence reads CASSQTGLSTDTQYF.

Comment on this clone: At one boundary the junction diverges from the germline segment, which might be a read error. The CDR3 end falls 3 residues outside the read, so it is completed with the germline J gene. This rearrangement joins TRBV4-2 to TRBJ2-3; the match to TRBD1 covers 8 bases. This CDR3 is built from 16 residues. From germline, CDR1 is LGHNA and CDR2 YNFKEQ. CDR3 in amino acids: CASSLQGGYSTDTQYF. The DNA read from the CDR3 is TGCGCCAGCAGCCTACAGGGGGGCTATAGCACAGATACG.

As concerns this clone: This specimen includes other DNA sequences encoding the same CDR3. The part of the CDR3 DNA that was read is TGTGCCAGCTCACCTCGGGAGACC. Encoded protein: CASSPRET. The entire CDR3 reads CASSPRETQYF. The chain uses TRBV18 and TRBJ2-5; D not certain. The read stops 3 residues short of the end of the CDR3; the missing end is completed from the germline J gene. Germline CDR1 and CDR2: KGHSH and LQKENI. The CDR3 is 11 amino acids. Trimming took off 3 bases at V and 5 bases at J, with 4 bases between the two ends.

On this clone itself: The read finishes 3 residues shy of the CDR3 end, and the germline J gene is used to complete it. This sequence joins TRBV2 and TRBJ1-1, with D perhaps matching TRBD1 (6 bases). Germline values: CDR1 SNHLY, CDR2 FYNNEI. This CDR3 is built from 14 residues. V lost 4 bases to trimming and J lost 3 bases, with 12 bases between them. Partial CDR3 DNA: TGTGCCAGCAGTGGCCGAGGGGGGGACACTGAA. Residues: CASSGRGGDTE. The whole CDR3 reads CASSGRGGDTEAFF.

A note on this clone: Sequencing ends 3 residues short of the CDR3 end; the germline J gene provides the rest. V gene TRBV2 combines with J gene TRBJ2-2; possibly TRBD1 for D (6 bases). V lost 8 bases and J lost 7, with 17 bases in between. From germline, CDR1 is SNHLY and CDR2 FYNNEI. The CDR3 is 14 residues long. The sequenced CDR3 bases are TGTGCCAGCCTAGGGACAAGGTTTAACGGGGAG. It translates to CASLGTRFNGE. The full CDR3 protein is CASLGTRFNGELFF.

With respect to this clone: The read stops 3 residues short of the end of the CDR3; the missing end is completed from the germline J gene. The chain joins TRBV5-1 to TRBJ2-7; 11 positions match TRBD1. CDR3 length: 15 residues. The V gene's germline CDR1 is SGHRS and CDR2 YFSETQ. V lost 4 bases and J lost 3; bases outside the gene matches: 6. The CDR3 region is CASSRGQGAFYEQYF. The covered CDR3 bases are TGCGCCAGCAGCCGCGGACAGGGGGCTTTCTACGAG. The whole variable domain, filled in from reference TRBV5-1 and TRBJ2-7, reads KAGVTQTPRYLIKTRGQQVTLSCSPISGHRSVSWYQQTPGQGLQFLFEYFSETQRNKGNFPGRFSGRQFSNSRSEMNVSTLELGDSALYLCASSRGQGAFYEQYFGPGTRLTVT.

Remarks on this clone: The read terminates 3 residues ahead of where the CDR3 ends, so the germline J gene completes it. The V gene is TRBV5-6, the J gene TRBJ1-1; D might be TRBD1 (5 bases). The CDR3 loop spans 15 amino acids. V lost 3 bases, J lost 3 bases, and 15 bases lay in between. Germline CDR1 SGHDT, CDR2 YYEEEE. The CDR3 sequence: CASSSIQALDTEAFF. Incomplete CDR3 DNA: TGTGCCAGCAGCTCTATACAGGCACTTGACACTGAA. The whole variable domain, remainder taken from reference TRBV5-6 and TRBJ1-1, is DAGVTQSPTHLIKTRGQQVTLRCSPKSGHDTVSWYQQALGQGPQFIFQYYEEEERQRGNFPDRFSGHQFPNYSSELNVNALLLGDSALYLCASSSIQALDTEAFFGQGTRLTVV.

Turning to this clone: The CDR3 end lies 3 residues beyond the end of the read and is filled in from the germline J gene. The genes are TRBV20-1 and TRBJ2-1, with D perhaps matching TRBD2 (6 bases). CDR1 and CDR2 (germline): DFQATT, SNEGSKA (reference sequence). CDR3 length: 16 residues. Trimming left V 0 bases short and J 8 bases short, with 20 bases between. This CDR3 is CSARELRGLSVDEQFF. The CDR3 bases that were read are TGCAGTGCTAGAGAATTGCGGGGTCTAAGTGTCGATGAG.

About this clone: The read gets to within 3 residues of the CDR3 end, and the germline J gene fills in the rest. This rearrangement joins TRBV2 to TRBJ2-7; 9 bases match TRBD2. This CDR3 has 14 amino acids. V lost 8 bases and J lost 0; bases outside the gene matches: 5. Germline values: CDR1 SNHLY, CDR2 FYNNEI. The CDR3 loop reads CASRLAESSYEQYF. The sequenced CDR3 bases are TGTGCCAGCCGACTAGCGGAGAGCTCCTACGAG.

To note about this clone: The read halts 3 residues ahead of the CDR3 end, with the missing end drawn from the germline J gene. The chain uses TRBV10-3 and TRBJ2-7; 9 nucleotides agree with TRBD1. Germline CDR1 reads ENHRY; CDR2 reads SYGVKD. The V gene end was trimmed by 10 bases and the J gene end by 6 bases; junction bases not matched to a gene: 13. The CDR3 extends over 14 amino acids. This CDR3 is CATHSPGQGLEQYF. CDR3 bases read: TGTGCCACCCACTCCCCGGGACAGGGCCTCGAG.

For this clone: The CDR3 end falls 3 residues outside the read, so it is completed with the germline J gene. The rearrangement joins TRBV20-1 to TRBJ2-5; 8 bases are shared with TRBD2. The germline gives CDR1 DFQATT, CDR2 SNEGSKA (reference sequence). After removal of 1 base from V and 4 bases from J, the junction contained 5 bases not matched to a gene. The CDR3 is made up of 14 amino acids. CDR3 protein: CSARGNSGTETQYF. The DNA read from the CDR3 is TGCAGTGCTAGAGGCAATAGCGGGACAGAGACC.